This entry is about one TCR beta chain. The protocol was immunoSEQ multiplex PCR, while the TCRdb copy is restricted to in-frame clones and leaves out a portion. The data hold approximately 300,000 clones, with roughly 90% observed a single time. The sample belongs to a study of blood T cell repertoires in COVID-19. Study-wide background: T cells, B-cell-depleted T cells, or PBMCs supplied cDNA or gDNA.

This TCR derives from a woman aged 25-40 years with COVID-19, enrolled during active disease. The sample consisted of peripheral blood.

The CDR3 region has the DNA TGTGCCAGCAGTCCGCAGGGACTAGCGGGAGGGACCGGGGAGCTGTTTTTT. Translating it yields CASSPQGLAGGTGELFF. This sequence joins TRBV7-3 and TRBJ2-2, with 16 bases fitting TRBD2. The CDR3 covers 17 residues. With V trimmed by 6 bases and J by 5 bases, 6 bases remained unmatched. Looked up from germline, CDR1 is SGHTA and CDR2 is FQGTGA.